Many counts were recorded for the clone carrying this T cell receptor (beta chain). TCRdb re-called the 5' RACE reads with MiXCR, one entry per CDR3 protein. The sample includes 1,800,000 or so distinct CDR3 sequences, more than 30% of them seen just once. The data are from a study of identical twins. CDR3 length equals 11 residues. Germline CDR1 DFQATT, CDR2 SNEGSKA (reference sequence). Trimming cost V 3 bases and J 4 bases, with 4 bases left between them. The rearrangement uses TRBV20-1 and TRBJ2-4; D is uncertain. The sequenced material came from cord blood. This receptor was identified in a newborn girl in good health. CDR3 DNA sequence: TGCAGTGCTAGCGGGAAAAACATTCAGTACTTC. It is translated as CSASGKNIQYF.